Reported below is one T cell receptor beta chain. Its target is not known. These data come from a study of beta chain features in type 1 diabetes. Whole-study findings and limits: Significant though moderate, a shortening of TCRB CDR3s appeared in all four CD4+ subsets of Type 1 diabetes patients.

V was pared by 3 bases and J by 2 bases, with 15 bases between. The germline V gene encodes CDR1 SGHNT and CDR2 YYREEE (reference sequence). CDR3 length: 16 residues. As every portion of the isolated RNA was reverse transcribed, the sequencing read expressed TCRB transcripts. Average reads for naive, central memory and regulatory T cell samples were about 4 million. Assay used: immunoSEQ multiplex PCR; TCRdb lists only in-frame clones, some missing. The table lists over 200,000 clones, approximately 10% of them singletons. The TCR comes from a man aged 25-40 years with type 1 diabetes. The source material was naive CD4+ T cells from blood. The genes are TRBV5-4 and TRBJ2-1, with a possible D match to TRBD2 (6 bases). The CDR3 DNA is TGTGCCAGCAGCTCTTCCCTCCGGGGGACCTACAATGAGCAGTTCTTC. It yields the protein CASSSSLRGTYNEQFF.